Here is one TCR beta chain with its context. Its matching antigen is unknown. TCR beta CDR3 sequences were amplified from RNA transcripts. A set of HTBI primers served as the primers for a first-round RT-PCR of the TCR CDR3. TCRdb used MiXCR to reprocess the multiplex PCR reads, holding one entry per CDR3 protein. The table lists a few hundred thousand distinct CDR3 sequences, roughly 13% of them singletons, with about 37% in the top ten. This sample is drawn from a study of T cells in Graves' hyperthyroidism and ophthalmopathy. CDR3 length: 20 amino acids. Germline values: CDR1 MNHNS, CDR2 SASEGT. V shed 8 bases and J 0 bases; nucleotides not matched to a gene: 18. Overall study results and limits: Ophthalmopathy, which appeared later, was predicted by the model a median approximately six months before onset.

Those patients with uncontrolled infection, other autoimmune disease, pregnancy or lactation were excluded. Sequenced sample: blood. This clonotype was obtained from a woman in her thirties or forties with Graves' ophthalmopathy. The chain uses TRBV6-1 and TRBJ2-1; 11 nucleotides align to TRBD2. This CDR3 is CASGEGSGGASPLSYNEQFF. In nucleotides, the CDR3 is TGTGCCAGCGGGGAAGGTAGCGGGGGGGCTTCGCCACTCTCCTACAATGAGCAGTTCTTC.